This T cell receptor beta chain was captured in a study of tumor-infiltrating lymphocytes in primary liver carcinoma. Study background: Every sample contained roughly 3.65 to 7.13 million productive TCRbeta reads, and these numbers were similar from one tissue type to another. General study points: Reduced overlap was seen in tumor-adjacent and tumor-blood pairs versus tumor region pairs.

By sample fraction, this clonotype is medium-sized. Its antigen remains unidentified. The CDR3 is made up of 16 amino acids. J gave up 7 bases and V 6 bases, and 13 bases lay outside the gene matches. Germline CDR1 and CDR2: SGHDN and FVKESK. The template, 500 ng total RNA, yielded TCR beta cDNA made with a constant-region primer. Each TCR beta library was derived from three nested multiplex PCR rounds that employed slightly modified ARM-PCR. Investigators reported that the first two PCR rounds, at about 11 cycles each, used TRBV1-TRBV30 forward primers with a C-beta reverse primer. TCRdb reprocessed the multiplex PCR reads via MiXCR and lists one record per CDR3 protein. The sample lists roughly 32,000 distinct CDR3 sequences, nearly 75% seen once, with 15% to 20% in the top ten. Co-extraction of RNA and DNA was performed on about 20-33 mg of unsorted bulk tissue. Patients underwent surgical resection for primary liver carcinoma. Chronic HBV infection was present, with no prior treatment.

The source of this sequence is a man aged 40-49 years with primary liver carcinoma and hepatitis B virus infection. The chain couples TRBV14 to TRBJ2-1, with TRBD1 matching over 9 bases. What was sequenced was liver tumor tissue from sampling region 4. The subset here: tumor region T4, right-lateral pole. CDR3 amino acids: CASSRRQGGRLNEQFF. Written as DNA, the CDR3 is TGTGCCAGCAGTCGTCGACAGGGGGGCCGGTTAAATGAGCAGTTCTTC.